This entry concerns a single T cell receptor (beta chain). The specificity of this receptor is unknown. Base qualities were left out, and no much larger clone turns up one base away. V gives up 4 bases and J gives up 6 bases, and the segment between their germline ends measures 12 bases. Taken from cysteine to phenylalanine, the CDR3 has 14 residues. The entry retains the CDR3 DNA only, 42 bases that are in frame from base 1. The germline V gene (reference sequence) supplies CDR1 LNHDA and CDR2 SQIVND. TCR beta CDR3 regions were amplified from RNA transcripts for repertoire sequencing. The first round was an RT-PCR using HTBI primers with the Qiagen OneStep RT-PCR kit, and this first round was followed by a second-round multiplex PCR, then size selection and purification. Libraries were sequenced on an Illumina HiSeq2000 using paired-end 100 bp reads. For the original study's pipeline: SOAPnuke was used to process the reads, throwing out any read that had adapters, had uncalled bases, had a mean Phred below 15, or lacked an exact constant-primer or identifier match. COPE v1.2.5 was used to merge the high-quality paired reads. Each unique nucleotide sequence was treated as a clonotype, and MiTCR v1.1 was used to align the clonotypes to the IMGT TRB V, D and J references. Analysis was restricted to V-J combinations with a frequency above 0.0001, which covered about 99% of repertoires. For each V-J combination, a TCR clonal expansion and chaos score was defined as F50 clonal expansion divided by the chaos observed in the TCRdist matrix. Welch's t-statistics and random forest were used to reduce features to 10 to 15 V-J combinations, which were fed into a naive Bayes classifier. Thyroid-blood repertoire similarity was quantified with the Morisita-Horn index. TCRdb cleaned the public reads at Q25 with fastp, built clones with MiXCR and kept in-frame beta chains. Each CDR3 protein gets just one entry, which takes the most common genes and DNA from the rows behind it. The V and J calls were determined by TCRdb, not by the authors. For this sample there are about 620,000 distinct CDR3 sequences; about a fifth appear just once. The ten largest account for more than 5.5% of the sample.

The data were obtained in a study of Graves' ophthalmopathy and Graves' hyperthyroidism (dated by TCRdb to the late 2010s). Regarding the complete study: Peripheral blood was collected at initial diagnosis, prior to any treatment. After sampling, hyperthyroidism patients received methimazole starting at 30 mg daily, and ophthalmopathy patients received high-dose intravenous methylprednisolone. In total, approximately 130 blood samples were TCR-sequenced: some 40 ophthalmopathy, approximately 75 hyperthyroidism and some 17 hyperthyroidism-to-ophthalmopathy patients. An independent validation cohort was composed of approximately 19 hyperthyroidism patients and 17 patients who later progressed from hyperthyroidism to ophthalmopathy. To explore V-J signatures that separate ophthalmopathy from hyperthyroidism, a discovery set of about a hundred patients was enrolled, consisting of about 45 with ophthalmopathy and approximately 57 with stable hyperthyroidism. In about six hyperthyroidism patients, the T-cell repertoires found in thyroid tissue were compared with those found in blood. TCR beta repertoire signatures were used to distinguish Graves' ophthalmopathy from Graves' hyperthyroidism and to predict progression to ophthalmopathy. The 100 discovery patients were randomly split 7:3 into training and test sets. What the work shows at the level of the full study, not this receptor alone: In validation, the model predicted ophthalmopathy progression with 70.59% sensitivity and approximately 75% specificity; some 13 predicted patients were CT-confirmed with GO in a median of approximately 6.5 months. In cross-validation, the 13-signature model distinguished ophthalmopathy from stable hyperthyroidism with just over 85% sensitivity and around 84% specificity, while in the test set the corresponding values were about 80% and 75%. Sample size was not statistically predetermined, and group allocation was not concealed from the investigators. Most expanded thyroid clonotypes with frequency above 0.001 were also detected in blood, suggesting blood repertoires may reflect the thyroid immune response.

Hyperthyroidism was defined as stable when no progression to ophthalmopathy occurred within 18 months of follow-up. Hyperthyroidism patients were newly diagnosed, with disease duration under 2 months, and aged 18 to 65 years. Anyone with other autoimmune diseases, uncontrolled infections, pregnancy or lactation was excluded from the study. Diagnosis was based on clinical symptoms, serum thyroxine, TRAb, thyroid ultrasound and orbital computed tomography. Using Ficoll-Paque density gradient centrifugation, PBMCs were isolated from 10 ml of fresh peripheral blood. Trizol reagent was used to extract the total RNA, and its quality was then checked on an Agilent 2100 Bioanalyzer.

The rearrangement joined TRBV19 to TRBJ2-2; no D gene is confidently identified. This TCR was recovered from a woman under 30 with stable Graves' hyperthyroidism. Some clones in this sample may be carry-over from other donors' samples. Donor details come from another sample of the same person, matched by shared clones. The sample taken for sequencing was peripheral blood. This receptor has the CDR3 CASSKGNLPGELFF. The DNA sequence is TGTGCCAGTAGTAAGGGCAACCTCCCCGGGGAGCTGTTTTTT.